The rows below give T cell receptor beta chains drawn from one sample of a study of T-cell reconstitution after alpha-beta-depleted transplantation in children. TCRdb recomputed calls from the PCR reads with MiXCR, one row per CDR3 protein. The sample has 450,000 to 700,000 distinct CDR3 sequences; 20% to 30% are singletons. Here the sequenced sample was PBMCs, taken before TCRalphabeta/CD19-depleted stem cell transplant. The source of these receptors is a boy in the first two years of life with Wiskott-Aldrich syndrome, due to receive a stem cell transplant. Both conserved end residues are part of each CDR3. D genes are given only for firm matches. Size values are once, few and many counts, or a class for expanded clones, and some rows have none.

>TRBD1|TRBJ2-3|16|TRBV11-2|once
TGTGCCAGCAGCTTAATCCCAGGGGGTTACACAGATACGCAGTATTTT
CASSLIPGGYTDTQYF
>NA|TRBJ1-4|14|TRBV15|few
TGTGCCACCAGCGACGGGGGGGCGAATGAAAAACTGTTTTTT
CATSDGGANEKLFF
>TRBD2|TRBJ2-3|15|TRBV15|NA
TGTGCCACCAGCATCCAGGGAGGGCTCACAGATACGCAGTATTTT
CATSIQGGLTDTQYF
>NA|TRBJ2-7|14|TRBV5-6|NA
TGTGCCAGCAGCTTAACCGGGAGTCCCTACGAGCAGTACTTC
CASSLTGSPYEQYF
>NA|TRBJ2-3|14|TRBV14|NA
TGTGCCAGCAGCCAAGTAGTTCGGGCAGATACGCAGTATTTT
CASSQVVRADTQYF
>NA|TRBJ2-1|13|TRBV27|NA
TGTGCCAGCAGTTTAGCAGGGTGGACTGAGCAGTTCTTC
CASSLAGWTEQFF
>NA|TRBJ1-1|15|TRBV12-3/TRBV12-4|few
TGTGCCAGCAGTCTGGGTCCGGCTGGGAGAACTGAAGCTTTCTTT
CASSLGPAGRTEAFF
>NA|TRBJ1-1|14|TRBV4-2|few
TGTGCCAGCAGCCAAACATCGGGGGGCACTGAAGCTTTCTTT
CASSQTSGGTEAFF
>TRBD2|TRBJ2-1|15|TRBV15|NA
TGTGCCACCAGCAGAGCTAGCGGGGTATACAATGAGCAGTTCTTC
CATSRASGVYNEQFF
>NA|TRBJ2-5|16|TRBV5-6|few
TGTGCCAGCAGCCCAAAAGGGATACAGGACCAAGAGACCCAGTACTTC
CASSPKGIQDQETQYF
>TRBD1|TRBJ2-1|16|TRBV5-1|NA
TGCGCCAGCAGCTTGGAAGGTGGACAGGGCCACAATGAGCAGTTCTTC
CASSLEGGQGHNEQFF
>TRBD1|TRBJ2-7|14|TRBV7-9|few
TGTGCCAGCAGCATATCCGGGACAGGCTACGAGCAGTACTTC
CASSISGTGYEQYF
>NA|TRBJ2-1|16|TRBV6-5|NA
TGTGCCAGCAGTTATCCGGTTCGTCGCTCCTACAATGAGCAGTTCTTC
CASSYPVRRSYNEQFF
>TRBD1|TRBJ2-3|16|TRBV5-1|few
TGCGCCAGCAGCCTGGCGGGGACAGGGTTTGAAGATACGCAGTATTTT
CASSLAGTGFEDTQYF
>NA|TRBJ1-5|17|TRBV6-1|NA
TGTGCCAGCAGTGAAGCGCTAGAACGAAATAGCAATCAGCCCCAGCATTTT
CASSEALERNSNQPQHF
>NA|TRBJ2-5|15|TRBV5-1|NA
TGCGCCAGCAGCTTGGCTGGGGCCAGGGGAGAGACCCAGTACTTC
CASSLAGARGETQYF
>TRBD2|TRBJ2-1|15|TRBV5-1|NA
TGCGCCAGCAGCCCGCGGTCTAGCGGCCACAATGAGCAGTTCTTC
CASSPRSSGHNEQFF
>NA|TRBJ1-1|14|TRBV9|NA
TGTGCCAGCAGCGTAGTCAGTAGGGGCACTGAAGCTTTCTTT
CASSVVSRGTEAFF
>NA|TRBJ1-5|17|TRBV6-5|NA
TGTGCCAGCAGTTACTCGAGGCCCCGGGGTCCCTATCAGCCCCAGCATTTT
CASSYSRPRGPYQPQHF
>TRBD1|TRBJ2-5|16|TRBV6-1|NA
TGTGCCAGCAGTGAACGAGGGGGCTGGATCCAAGAGACCCAGTACTTC
CASSERGGWIQETQYF
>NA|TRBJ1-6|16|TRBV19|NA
TGTGCCAGTAGTACTTACGTCGGGGGCTATAATTCACCCCTCCACTTT
CASSTYVGGYNSPLHF
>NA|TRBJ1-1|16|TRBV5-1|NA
TGCGCCAGCAGCTTGGACGGGACACCTAGAAACACTGAAGCTTTCTTT
CASSLDGTPRNTEAFF
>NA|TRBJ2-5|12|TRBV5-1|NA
TGTGCCAGCAGTTTAGTCCCGGAGACCCAGTACTTC
CASSLVPETQYF
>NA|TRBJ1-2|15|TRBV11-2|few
TGTGCCAGCAGCCCGATTGTGGGGCTCGTCTATGGCTACACCTTC
CASSPIVGLVYGYTF
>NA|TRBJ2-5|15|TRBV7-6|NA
TGTGCCAGCAGCTTAGTTGATAGTTACCAAGAGACCCAGTACTTC
CASSLVDSYQETQYF
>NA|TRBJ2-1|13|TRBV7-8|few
TGTGCCAGCAGCTTAGAGAGTTCGAGTGAGCAGTTCTTC
CASSLESSSEQFF
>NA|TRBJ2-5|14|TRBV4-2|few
TGTGCCAGCAGCCCTACAGGGATAGGGGAGACCCAGTACTTC
CASSPTGIGETQYF
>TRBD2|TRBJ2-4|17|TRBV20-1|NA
TGCAGTGCTAGAAGGACTAGCGGAGATCTAGCCAAAAACATTCAGTACTTC
CSARRTSGDLAKNIQYF
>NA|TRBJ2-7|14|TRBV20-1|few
TGCAGTGCTAGAGACCGGGAAAACTCTGTCGAGCAGTACTTC
CSARDRENSVEQYF
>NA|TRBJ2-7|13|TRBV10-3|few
TGTGCCATCAGCCCTGGGAGCTCCTACGAGCAGTACTTC
CAISPGSSYEQYF
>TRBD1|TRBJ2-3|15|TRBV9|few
TGTGCCAGCAGCCCCCTGGGACAGATAACAGATACGCAGTATTTT
CASSPLGQITDTQYF
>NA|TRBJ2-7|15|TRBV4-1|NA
TGCGCCAGCAGGCTCCGGGCCACCAGTTACTACGAGCAGTACTTC
CASRLRATSYYEQYF
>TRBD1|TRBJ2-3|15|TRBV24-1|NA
TGTGCCACCAGTGATCCCGGGACAGGGGGAGATACGCAGTATTTT
CATSDPGTGGDTQYF
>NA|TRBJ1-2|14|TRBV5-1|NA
TGCGCCAGCAGCTTGGATGAGGGGTATTATGGCTACACCTTC
CASSLDEGYYGYTF
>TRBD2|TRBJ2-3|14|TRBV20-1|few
TGCAGTGCTAGAGTCCTCAGGGAGGGAGATACGCAGTATTTT
CSARVLREGDTQYF
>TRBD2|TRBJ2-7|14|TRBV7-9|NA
TGTGCCAGCAGCTTCCGAGCGGGAGCGGTTGAGCAGTACTTC
CASSFRAGAVEQYF
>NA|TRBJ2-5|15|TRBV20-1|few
TGCAGTGCTGCCAGGGCCTGGGCTTCAGTCGAGACCCAGTACTTC
CSAARAWASVETQYF
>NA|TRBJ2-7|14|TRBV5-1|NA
TGCGCCAGCAGCTTTAGGACGGACTCCTACGAGCAGTACTTC
CASSFRTDSYEQYF
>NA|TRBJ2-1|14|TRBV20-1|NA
TGCAGTGCGTCGACTAGGTTGAGTTTAAATGAGCAGTTCTTC
CSASTRLSLNEQFF
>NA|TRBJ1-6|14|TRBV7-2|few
TGTGCCAGCACCGTAGTGCTGGATAATTCACCCCTCCACTTT
CASTVVLDNSPLHF
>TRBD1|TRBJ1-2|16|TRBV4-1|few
TGCGCCAGCAGCCATAGACCAGGGGGCGGCGGCTATGGCTACACCTTC
CASSHRPGGGGYGYTF